This paragraph reports one T cell receptor beta chain. The data originate from a study of T cell changes during pregnancy in multiple sclerosis. The CDR3 is 17 amino acids. Produced via immunoSEQ multiplex PCR; TCRdb's table is partial and in-frame only. The repertoire includes about 8,500 clones, roughly 85% of them detected once, and about 10% sits in the top ten. The receptor's source is a female donor in good health, enrolled as a control in a pregnancy study. The V gene is TRBV21-1, the J gene TRBJ2-3; the tabulated D call, TRBD2, remains unverified against the DNA. TRBV21-1 is a pseudogene segment. Sequenced material: CD8+ T cells from peripheral blood mononuclear cells, taken in the first trimester of pregnancy. The CDR3 protein is CASEGLAGAASTDTQYF. In DNA form, the CDR3 reads TGTGCCAGCGAAGGACTAGCGGGAGCTGCTAGCACAGATACGCAGTATTTT.